These 28 T cell receptor beta chains were sequenced from one sample in a study of blood T cell repertoires in COVID-19. Sequencing used immunoSEQ multiplex PCR; TCRdb keeps in-frame clones, though not all of them. This sample yields over 100,000 clones, of which approximately 85% are seen a single time; 6.5% to 10% belongs to the top ten. What was sequenced was peripheral blood. The origin of the receptors is a man in his 70s with acute or convalescent COVID-19.

The chain links TRBV9 to TRBJ2-1; 8 bases fit TRBD2. CDR3 length equals 17 residues. CDR1 SGDLS and CDR2 YYNGEE come from the germline V gene. The trim removed 4 bases at V and 7 bases at J, leaving 16 bases unmatched. The CDR3 loop is CASSTHPAAGGGNEQFF. The CDR3, as DNA: TGTGCCAGCAGCACCCATCCGGCGGCGGGGGGTGGTAATGAGCAGTTCTTC.

V gene TRBV4-2 combines with J gene TRBJ2-1; weak D call: TRBD2 (6 bases). V lost 0 bases and J 4 bases, leaving 13 bases between the germline ends. Germline V lookup: CDR1 LGHNA, CDR2 YNFKEQ. This CDR3 region has 16 residues. The CDR3 DNA reads as TGTGCCAGCAGCCAAGATCCCGGCGGGGCGTACAATGAGCAGTTCTTC. Amino acids: CASSQDPGGAYNEQFF.

This clone was seen more than once but under ten times. The J gene is TRBJ1-1, the V gene TRBV6-1; no reliable D call. Looked up from germline, CDR1 is MNHNS and CDR2 is SASEGT. CDR3 length equals 12 residues. The V end lost 1 base, the J end lost 3 bases, and 3 bases lay between the germline ends. The CDR3: CASSEVYTEAFF. DNA for the CDR3: TGTGCCAGCAGTGAAGTCTACACTGAAGCTTTCTTT.

The V gene is TRBV7-9, the J gene TRBJ2-5; D may be TRBD1 (6 bases). The germline CDR1 and CDR2 sequences are SEHNR and FQNEAQ (reference sequence). The germline V and J ends were trimmed by 1 base and 4 bases, with 13 bases remaining between them. CDR3 length: 15 residues. CDR3 in amino acids: CASSLETGRRETQYF. CDR3 nucleotides: TGTGCCAGCAGCTTAGAAACAGGGCGTCGAGAGACCCAGTACTTC.

As for this clone: Other DNA sequences in this sample translate to the same CDR3. The chain recombines TRBV29-1 with TRBJ2-5; possibly TRBD1 for D (5 bases). Germline V gene lookup returns CDR1 SQVTM and CDR2 ANQGSEA. Trimming shortened V by 4 bases and J by 2 bases, and 11 bases separated the two germline ends. The CDR3 covers 13 residues. CDR3 residues: CSVGRQPQETQYF. The CDR3 DNA reads TGCAGCGTTGGGCGACAGCCTCAAGAGACCCAGTACTTC.

The chain employs TRBV5-1 and TRBJ2-7; 7 bases are a match to TRBD1. J gave up 5 bases and V 4 bases, and 6 bases lay outside the gene matches. The CDR3 spans 13 residues. Germline V CDR1 and CDR2: SGHRS, YFSETQ. The CDR3, as DNA: TGCGCCAGCAGCCCCCCGGGACAGAACGAGCAGTACTTC. Its protein product is CASSPPGQNEQYF.

The J gene is TRBJ2-7, the V gene TRBV3-1 (or the pseudogene TRBV3-2); 7 bases fit TRBD2. Germline values: CDR1 LGHDT, CDR2 YNNKEL (reference sequence). Trimming removed 6 bases from V and 4 bases from J; junction bases left unmatched: 9. The CDR3 length is 14 residues. CDR3 amino acids: CASRLSGIGYEQYF. The CDR3 nucleotides are TGTGCCAGCAGATTAAGCGGGATTGGGTACGAGCAGTACTTC.

The chain couples TRBV19 to TRBJ1-1; tentatively, D is TRBD1 (5 bases). V was clipped by 10 bases and J by 1 base, with 13 bases between them. Per the germline V gene, CDR1 is LNHDA and CDR2 is SQIVND (reference sequence). CDR3 size: 13 residues. For the CDR3, the DNA is TGTGCCACCAAGGGGATTTCGAACACTGAAGCTTTCTTT. Translated: CATKGISNTEAFF.

The chain recombines TRBV18 with TRBJ2-3; perhaps TRBD1 as D (5 bases). The V gene's germline CDR1 is KGHSH and CDR2 LQKENI. The CDR3 is 14 amino acids. Trimming took off 2 bases at V and 1 base at J, with 7 bases between the two ends. The CDR3 bases are TGTGCCAGCTCACCAGTACAGGGCACAGATACGCAGTATTTT. Its translation is CASSPVQGTDTQYF.

This chain uses TRBV6-4 with TRBJ1-1; the D is unclear. CDR1 MRHNA and CDR2 SNTAGT come from the germline V gene. This CDR3 spans 17 amino acids. Deletions cut 0 bases from V and 6 bases from J, with 20 bases between. This chain's CDR3 is CASSDSDYAALRAEAFF. The CDR3 DNA is TGTGCCAGCAGTGACTCGGACTACGCGGCCCTCCGGGCTGAAGCTTTCTTT.

The chain uses TRBV24-1 and TRBJ1-3; perhaps TRBD1 as D (6 bases). CDR3 length: 15 residues. V was shortened by 6 bases and J by 0 bases, with 11 bases between the two germline ends. Germline lookup yields CDR1 KGHDR and CDR2 SFDVKD. In DNA form, the CDR3 reads TGTGCCACCAGTTGGCAGGGGCTCTCTGGAAACACCATATATTTT. Amino acid sequence: CATSWQGLSGNTIYF.

The V gene is TRBV30, the J gene TRBJ2-1; TRBD2 matches at 9 bases. V gave up 0 bases and J gave up 6 bases; unmatched junction bases: 9. The CDR3 contains 16 residues. The germline V gene encodes CDR1 GTSNPN and CDR2 SVGIG (reference sequence). The CDR3 DNA reads TGTGCCTGGAGTGTGATTGGGGCGGGAGGGGTCAATGAGCAGTTCTTC. This sequence encodes CAWSVIGAGGVNEQFF.

The chain has TRBV6-6 and TRBJ1-1, with a tentative D call TRBD1 (5 bases). The V end lost 6 bases, the J end lost 4 bases, and 15 bases lay between the germline ends. The CDR3 is 14 amino acids. From germline, CDR1 is MNHNY and CDR2 SVGAGI (reference sequence). This chain's CDR3 is CASRLQEWRTEAFF. The CDR3 DNA follows: TGTGCCAGCAGGCTACAGGAGTGGCGCACTGAAGCTTTCTTT.

V usage is TRBV19 and J usage is TRBJ2-7; 11 nucleotides line up with TRBD1. The V gene's germline CDR1 is LNHDA and CDR2 SQIVND (reference sequence). V lost 9 bases to trimming and J lost 4 bases; unmatched junction nucleotides: 8. This CDR3 region has 14 residues. The CDR3 spells CASSRDRGAYEQYF. DNA of the CDR3: TGTGCCAGCAGCCGGGACAGGGGGGCGTACGAGCAGTACTTC. Full variable domain (outside the CDR3, taken from reference TRBV19 and TRBJ2-7): DGGITQSPKYLFRKEGQNVTLSCEQNLNHDAMYWYRQDPGQGLRLIYYSQIVNDFQKGDIAEGYSVSREKKESFPLTVTSAQKNPTAFYLCASSRDRGAYEQYFGPGTRLTVT.

The CDR3 DNA follows: TGTGCCAGTAGTATTAGGGGACAAAATCAGCCCCAGCATTTT. The encoded protein is CASSIRGQNQPQHF. The V and J genes are TRBV19 and TRBJ1-5, with D possibly being TRBD1 (6 bases). In germline, CDR1 is LNHDA, CDR2 SQIVND (reference sequence). This CDR3 has 14 amino acids. Between the trimmed V and J ends, which lost 3 bases and 4 bases, there was a span of 10 bases.

The chain joins TRBV19 to TRBJ1-6; D is perhaps TRBD1 (5 bases). The V gene's germline CDR1 is LNHDA and CDR2 SQIVND (reference sequence). The V gene lost 7 bases and the J gene lost 7 bases, with 17 bases spanning the gap. CDR3 length: 15 residues. The CDR3: CASTRGLRDNSPLHF. The CDR3 DNA reads as TGTGCCAGTACCAGAGGTCTGCGGGACAATTCACCCCTCCACTTT.

This chain uses TRBV6-2 or TRBV6-3 with TRBJ1-2; D not resolved. This CDR3 is 13 amino acids long. Trimming took 0 bases from V and 4 from J, leaving 6 bases between them. CDR1 is MNHEY, CDR2 SVGEGT, per germline. The CDR3 region is CASSYSAIYGYTF. CDR3 DNA sequence: TGTGCCAGCAGTTACTCGGCCATCTATGGCTACACCTTC.

The V call is TRBV3-1 (or the pseudogene TRBV3-2), the J call TRBJ2-3; 8 bases align to TRBD2. With 1 base clipped from V and 3 bases from J, the junction kept 6 bases outside the gene matches. The CDR3 loop spans 16 amino acids. Germline values: CDR1 LGHDT, CDR2 YNNKEL (reference sequence). CDR3 sequence: CASSQGSSSGTDTQYF. For the CDR3, the DNA is TGTGCCAGCAGCCAAGGGTCGTCTAGCGGGACAGATACGCAGTATTTT.

The chain joins TRBV19 to TRBJ2-7, with a tentative D call TRBD1 (6 bases). The CDR3 is 15 amino acids. The V end was cut by 3 bases, the J end by 1 base, with 13 bases between. Germline assignment: CDR1 LNHDA and CDR2 SQIVND (reference sequence). The CDR3 DNA follows: TGTGCCAGTAGTATGAAATCTGGACAGTCCTACGAGCAGTACTTC. Translation gives CASSMKSGQSYEQYF.

V is TRBV6-5 and J is TRBJ2-5, with D perhaps TRBD2 (6 bases). Germline values: CDR1 MNHEY, CDR2 SVGAGI. This CDR3 is 15 amino acids long. The germline V and J ends were trimmed by 4 bases and 2 bases, with 14 bases remaining between them. The CDR3 DNA sequence: TGTGCCAGCAGTTTCTCCCCGACTAGGCAAGAGACCCAGTACTTC. Protein product: CASSFSPTRQETQYF.

This chain connects TRBV6-6 to TRBJ2-7, with 14 bases aligning to TRBD2. This CDR3 is built from 15 residues. The germline gives CDR1 MNHNY, CDR2 SVGAGI (reference sequence). Germline trimming cut 4 bases from V and 3 bases from J; bases unmatched to any gene: 2. In nucleotides, the CDR3 is TGTGCCAGCAGTTTCGGGACTAGCGGGAGCTACGAGCAGTACTTC. Its translation: CASSFGTSGSYEQYF.

This clone was counted only a few times. The rearrangement joins TRBV6-6 to TRBJ2-7; 13 bases match TRBD2. The CDR3 loop spans 15 amino acids. Germline values: CDR1 MNHNY, CDR2 SVGAGI (reference sequence). J gave up 6 bases and V 4 bases, and 6 bases lay outside the gene matches. The CDR3 bases are TGTGCCAGCAGTTCCGCCGGACTAGCGGGAGTCGAGCAGTACTTC. Protein: CASSSAGLAGVEQYF.

V is TRBV20-1 and J is TRBJ2-6, with D tentatively TRBD1 (5 bases). This CDR3 contains 16 residues. Germline CDR1 reads DFQATT; CDR2 reads SNEGSKA (reference sequence). Between the trimmed V and J ends, which lost 3 bases and 1 base, there was a span of 13 bases. The CDR3 DNA is TGCAGTGCTAGTGGGGCAGCCTCGTCTGGGGCCAACGTCCTGACTTTC. It encodes CSASGAASSGANVLTF.

The chain has TRBV18 and TRBJ1-1, with D unclear. The CDR3 sequence is 14 residues long. Germline CDR1 KGHSH, CDR2 LQKENI. V lost 1 base and J 5 bases, leaving 11 bases between the germline ends. As DNA, the CDR3 is TGTGCCAGCTCACCACTCCCAGAACAGACTGAAGCTTTCTTT. Translating gives CASSPLPEQTEAFF.

This chain links TRBV10-2 with TRBJ1-5, with D possibly being TRBD1 (6 bases). The V gene lost 6 bases and the J gene lost 5 bases, with 17 bases spanning the gap. Germline V gene data show CDR1 as WSHSY and CDR2 as SAAADI. The CDR3 runs 15 residues. For the CDR3, the DNA is TGCGCCAGCAGACAGGGTGGGTTGACAGATCAGCCCCAGCATTTT. It is translated as CASRQGGLTDQPQHF.

The chain carries TRBV27 and TRBJ2-3; 9 positions match TRBD2. V lost 2 bases, J lost 6 bases, and 6 bases stayed unmatched. Germline V gene data show CDR1 as MNHEY and CDR2 as SMNVEV (reference sequence). The CDR3 length is 15 residues. The CDR3 DNA reads as TGTGCCAGCAGTTTAATGGGGGGACTAGCCGATACGCAGTATTTT. Amino acid sequence: CASSLMGGLADTQYF.

This chain uses TRBV20-1 with TRBJ1-2; D is unclear. The CDR3 length is 11 residues. The germline V gene has CDR1 DFQATT and CDR2 SNEGSKA (reference sequence). V was shortened by 1 base and J by 10 bases, with 10 bases between the two germline ends. This chain's CDR3 is CSARGGSVYTF. The CDR3, as DNA: TGCAGTGCTAGAGGCGGGAGCGTCTACACCTTC.

This clone was observed a handful of times. The V gene is TRBV3-1 (or the pseudogene TRBV3-2), the J gene TRBJ2-1; 7 bases line up with TRBD2. This CDR3 region has 14 residues. V lost 5 bases to trimming and J lost 3 bases; unmatched junction nucleotides: 4. The germline V gene has CDR1 LGHDT and CDR2 YNNKEL (reference sequence). Here the CDR3 reads CASSSPGGYNEQFF. The CDR3 region has the DNA TGTGCCAGCAGCTCTCCGGGGGGCTACAATGAGCAGTTCTTC.